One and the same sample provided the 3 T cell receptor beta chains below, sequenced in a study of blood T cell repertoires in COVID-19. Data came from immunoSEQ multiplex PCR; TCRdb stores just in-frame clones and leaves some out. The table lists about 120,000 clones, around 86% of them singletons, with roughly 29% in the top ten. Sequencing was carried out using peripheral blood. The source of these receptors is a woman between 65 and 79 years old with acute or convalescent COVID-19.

CDR3 in amino acids: CASSEAAHMGQGDQPQHF. Written as DNA, the CDR3 is TGTGCCAGCAGTGAAGCGGCCCATATGGGACAGGGGGATCAGCCCCAGCATTTT. This chain links TRBV6-1 with TRBJ1-5; 11 nucleotides line up with TRBD1. Looked up from germline, CDR1 is MNHNS and CDR2 is SASEGT. V trimming: 0 bases; J trimming: 5 bases; junction bases outside the gene matches: 9. The CDR3 consists of 18 residues.

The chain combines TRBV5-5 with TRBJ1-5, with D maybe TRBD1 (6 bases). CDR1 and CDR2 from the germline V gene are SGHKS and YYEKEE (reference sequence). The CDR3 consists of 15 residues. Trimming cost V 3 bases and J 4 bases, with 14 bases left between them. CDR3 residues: CASSYAGVRNQPQHF. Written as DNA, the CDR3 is TGTGCCAGCAGCTACGCAGGGGTCCGGAATCAGCCCCAGCATTTT.

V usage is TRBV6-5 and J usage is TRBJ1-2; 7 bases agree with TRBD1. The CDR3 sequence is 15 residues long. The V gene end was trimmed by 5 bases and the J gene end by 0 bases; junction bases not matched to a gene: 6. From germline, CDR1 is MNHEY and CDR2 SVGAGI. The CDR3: CASSTTGASNYGYTF. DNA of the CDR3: TGTGCCAGCAGTACTACAGGGGCCTCTAACTATGGCTACACCTTC.